The 23 T cell receptor beta chains presented below share a single source sample, sequenced in a study of blood T cell repertoires in COVID-19. Profiling relied on immunoSEQ multiplex PCR, and the TCRdb table lists in-frame clones only, not all of them. The repertoire has 170,000 or so clones, about 90% of them found once; the top ten carry approximately 9.4%. Sequences were obtained from PBMCs or T cells enriched from blood (not recorded which). These receptors were obtained from a woman under 30 who had recovered from COVID-19.

The V call is TRBV5-1, the J call TRBJ2-2; perhaps TRBD2 as D (7 bases). In germline, CDR1 is SGHRS, CDR2 YFSETQ. The CDR3 runs 17 residues. The V and J ends lost 3 bases and 6 bases respectively, with 21 bases between them. DNA for the CDR3: TGCGCCAGCAGCTATTCAGGGGATACCCTAGCGGCCGGGGAGCTGTTTTTT. Its translation: CASSYSGDTLAAGELFF.

The CDR3 DNA reads TGTGCCAGCAGCCCAGGCCCCGAACCTTGGAACACTGAAGCTTTCTTT. Translating gives CASSPGPEPWNTEAFF. The chain recombines TRBV7-3 with TRBJ1-1; no clear D. The V end was cut by 5 bases, the J end by 1 base, with 17 bases between. Germline CDR1 SGHTA, CDR2 FQGTGA. The CDR3 totals 16 residues.

V usage is TRBV5-1 and J usage is TRBJ1-1; 7 bases agree with TRBD1. The CDR3 covers 14 residues. Germline V gene lookup returns CDR1 SGHRS and CDR2 YFSETQ. The trim removed 2 bases at V and 5 bases at J, leaving 6 bases unmatched. Here the CDR3 reads CASSFRDSSTEAFF. The CDR3, as DNA: TGCGCCAGCAGCTTCCGGGACAGTTCAACTGAAGCTTTCTTT.

V usage is TRBV18 and J usage is TRBJ1-4; TRBD1 matches at 7 bases. This CDR3 is 12 amino acids long. Germline V CDR1 and CDR2: KGHSH, LQKENI. The junction had 3 bases not matched to a gene; V was cut back by 6 bases and J by 8 bases. CDR3 coding DNA: TGTGCCAGCTCGAACAGGGGCGAAAAACTGTTTTTT. This sequence encodes CASSNRGEKLFF.

The V call is TRBV10-3, the J call TRBJ2-6; 8 nucleotides agree with TRBD2. The CDR3 consists of 14 residues. The germline gives CDR1 ENHRY, CDR2 SYGVKD. The J segment lost 3 bases and the V segment lost 11 bases, leaving 6 bases of the junction unmatched. The CDR3: CAARGGLGANVLTF. Here the CDR3 DNA reads TGTGCCGCCCGGGGGGGCCTTGGGGCCAACGTCCTGACTTTC.

The rearrangement joins TRBV27 to TRBJ2-7; a possible D gene is TRBD2 (5 bases). Per germline, CDR1 MNHEY and CDR2 SMNVEV (reference sequence). The CDR3 totals 13 residues. With 6 bases removed from V and 4 bases from J, the gap between germline ends came to 13 bases. The chain's CDR3 is CASSRRTGYEQYF. CDR3 coding DNA: TGTGCCAGCAGCCGGAGGACTGGGTACGAGCAGTACTTC.

This chain connects TRBV7-2 to TRBJ1-3, with TRBD1 matching 7 bases. This CDR3 has 16 amino acids. V lost 6 bases to trimming and J lost 0 bases; unmatched junction nucleotides: 8. In germline, CDR1 is SGHTA, CDR2 FQGNSA. DNA for the CDR3: TGTGCCAGCAGATCGACAGGGATTAGCTCTGGAAACACCATATATTTT. This gives the protein CASRSTGISSGNTIYF.

J is TRBJ2-1 and V is TRBV30, with 7 bases aligning to TRBD1. V was pared by 6 bases and J by 6 bases, with 2 bases of the junction left unmatched. The CDR3 runs 11 residues. Per germline, CDR1 GTSNPN and CDR2 SVGIG (reference sequence). This CDR3 reads CACRTGNEQFF. In nucleotides, the CDR3 is TGTGCCTGCCGGACAGGCAATGAGCAGTTCTTC.

The chain joins TRBV2 to TRBJ2-4; TRBD1 is a possible D gene (6 bases). Trimming cost V 7 bases and J 6 bases, with 19 bases left between them. CDR1 and CDR2 (germline): SNHLY, FYNNEI. The length of the CDR3 is 15 residues. As DNA, the CDR3 is TGTGCCAGCACCCCGGCCGACAGGACATTAAACATTCAGTACTTC. It translates to CASTPADRTLNIQYF.

The chain uses TRBV5-1 and TRBJ1-1; possibly TRBD1 for D (6 bases). The V gene's germline CDR1 is SGHRS and CDR2 YFSETQ. Trimming left V 0 bases short and J 1 base short, with 10 bases between. The CDR3 runs to 15 residues. CDR3 loop: CASSLAGQRNTEAFF. DNA of the CDR3: TGCGCCAGCAGCTTGGCAGGACAGCGGAACACTGAAGCTTTCTTT.

On this clone itself: At one end, the junction sequence differs from germline, possibly due to a read error. The chain carries TRBV7-2 and TRBJ2-7, with a tentative D call TRBD1 (6 bases). The CDR3 has 15 residues. Germline CDR1 is SGHTA and CDR2 is FQGNSA. The CDR3: CASRLASTGSYEQYF. The CDR3 coding sequence is TGTGCCAGCAGGTTAGCCTCGACAGGTTCCTACGAGCAGTACTTC.

The V call is TRBV4-2, the J call TRBJ2-3; TRBD2 matches 14 bases. The V and J ends lost 4 bases and 4 bases, in that order; junction bases with no gene match: 10. In germline, CDR1 is LGHNA, CDR2 YNFKEQ. CDR3 length equals 18 residues. The CDR3 DNA is TGTGCCAGCAGCCCCCGACTAGCGGGAGGGTCTTTGGCAGATACGCAGTATTTT. Its protein product is CASSPRLAGGSLADTQYF.

This clone has only one observation. The chain combines TRBV5-1 with TRBJ2-7, with D maybe TRBD1 (6 bases). V was cut by 4 bases and J by 0 bases, with 14 bases left in between. Looked up from germline, CDR1 is SGHRS and CDR2 is YFSETQ. This CDR3 comprises 15 residues. CDR3 nucleotide sequence: TGCGCCAGCAGCCCCCAGGGGTCGAGCTCCTACGAGCAGTACTTC. Residues: CASSPQGSSSYEQYF.

This sequence joins TRBV30 and TRBJ1-2; D possibly corresponds to TRBD1 (6 bases). This CDR3 comprises 17 residues. V lost 3 bases to trimming and J lost 4 bases, with 24 bases between them. Germline CDR1 is GTSNPN and CDR2 is SVGIG (reference sequence). As DNA, the CDR3 is TGTGCCTGGAGCGGCGGATATGGGGGCACACTATCCTATGGCTACACCTTC. Encoded protein: CAWSGGYGGTLSYGYTF.

About this clone itself: This sample also contains other DNA sequences that code for the same CDR3. This chain uses TRBV2 with TRBJ1-2; D gene unclear. Germline CDR1 and CDR2: SNHLY and FYNNEI. Trimming removed 4 bases from V and 3 bases from J, with 6 bases in between. CDR3 length: 12 amino acids. CDR3 protein: CASSAADYGYTF. The CDR3 region has the DNA TGTGCCAGCAGTGCGGCGGACTATGGCTACACCTTC. Together with reference TRBV2 and TRBJ1-2, the CDR3 gives the full variable domain: EPEVTQTPSHQVTQMGQEVILRCVPISNHLYFYWYRQILGQKVEFLVSFYNNEISEKSEIFDDQFSVERPDGSNFTLKIRSTKLEDSAMYFCASSAADYGYTFGSGTRLTVV.

The V call is TRBV6-6, the J call TRBJ1-3; D is perhaps TRBD1 (6 bases). The CDR3 length is 17 residues. Trimming pared 5 bases from V and 3 bases from J, leaving 20 bases between. Looked up from germline, CDR1 is MNHNY and CDR2 is SVGAGI (reference sequence). The DNA for the CDR3 is TGTGCCAGCAGTCCCAGAGCGGGGGGGGCCGATGGAAACACCATATATTTT. It is translated as CASSPRAGGADGNTIYF.

The chain couples TRBV18 to TRBJ1-6, with 7 bases identical to TRBD1. Germline trimming cut 2 bases from V and 5 bases from J; bases unmatched to any gene: 0. Looked up from germline, CDR1 is KGHSH and CDR2 is LQKENI. The CDR3 length is 14 residues. Here the CDR3 reads CASSPGTDNSPLHF. The CDR3 DNA follows: TGTGCCAGCTCACCAGGGACAGATAATTCACCCCTCCACTTT. Full variable domain (outside the CDR3, taken from reference TRBV18 and TRBJ1-6): NAGVMQNPRHLVRRRGQEARLRCSPMKGHSHVYWYRQLPEEGLKFMVYLQKENIIDESGMPKERFSAEFPKEGPSILRIQQVVRGDSAAYFCASSPGTDNSPLHFGNGTRLTVT.

V gene TRBV5-4 combines with J gene TRBJ1-3, with D uncertain. The CDR3 is 14 residues long. Germline lookup yields CDR1 SGHNT and CDR2 YYREEE (reference sequence). Trimming stripped 0 bases from V and 1 base from J, with 5 bases between. The chain's CDR3 is CASSLARSGNTIYF. In nucleotides, the CDR3 is TGTGCCAGCAGCTTGGCCCGGTCTGGAAACACCATATATTTT.

The genes are TRBV11-2 and TRBJ2-2, with D perhaps matching TRBD2 (5 bases). Trimming stripped 3 bases from V and 4 bases from J, with 9 bases between. The CDR3 has 14 amino acids. CDR1 is SGHAT, CDR2 FQNNGV, per germline. For the CDR3, the DNA is TGTGCCAGCAGCTTTGGAGAGGGCACCGGGGAGCTGTTTTTT. Translating it yields CASSFGEGTGELFF.

The J gene is TRBJ1-2, the V gene TRBV11-1; D not certain. V gave up 5 bases and J gave up 8 bases, with 15 bases separating them. In germline, CDR1 is SGHAT, CDR2 FQDESV (reference sequence). There are 13 residues in the CDR3. CDR3 loop: CASSITPGIGYTF. In nucleotides, the CDR3 is TGTGCCAGCAGCATCACCCCAGGAATCGGCTACACCTTC.

The CDR3 region has the DNA TGTGCCAGCAGTTACTCGGGACAGGCTATGAACACTGAAGCTTTCTTT. Its translation: CASSYSGQAMNTEAFF. The J gene is TRBJ1-1, the V gene TRBV6-6; 8 positions match TRBD1. Germline trimming cut 0 bases from V and 0 bases from J; bases unmatched to any gene: 3. The CDR3 is 16 residues long. Germline CDR1 reads MNHNY; CDR2 reads SVGAGI (reference sequence).

The rearrangement joins TRBV10-3 to TRBJ2-6; 11 bases match TRBD1. V trimming: 4 bases; J trimming: 0 bases; junction bases outside the gene matches: 5. The germline V gene has CDR1 ENHRY and CDR2 SYGVKD. The CDR3 covers 18 residues. CDR3 sequence: CAISGPGTGGSGANVLTF. CDR3 sequence (DNA): TGTGCCATCAGTGGCCCCGGGACAGGGGGCTCTGGGGCCAACGTCCTGACTTTC.

J is TRBJ1-5 and V is TRBV15; no clear D gene. V dropped 1 base and J dropped 0 bases, with 7 bases sitting between them. This CDR3 spans 15 amino acids. Looked up from germline, CDR1 is LNHNV and CDR2 is YYDKDF (reference sequence). DNA of the CDR3: TGTGCCACCAGCAGAGTGCGGATTAGCAATCAGCCCCAGCATTTT. Translating it yields CATSRVRISNQPQHF. Full variable domain (missing parts from reference TRBV15 and TRBJ1-5): DAMVIQNPRYQVTQFGKPVTLSCSQTLNHNVMYWYQQKSSQAPKLLFHYYDKDFNNEADTPDNFQSRRPNTSFCFLDIRSPGLGDTAMYLCATSRVRISNQPQHFGDGTRLSIL.